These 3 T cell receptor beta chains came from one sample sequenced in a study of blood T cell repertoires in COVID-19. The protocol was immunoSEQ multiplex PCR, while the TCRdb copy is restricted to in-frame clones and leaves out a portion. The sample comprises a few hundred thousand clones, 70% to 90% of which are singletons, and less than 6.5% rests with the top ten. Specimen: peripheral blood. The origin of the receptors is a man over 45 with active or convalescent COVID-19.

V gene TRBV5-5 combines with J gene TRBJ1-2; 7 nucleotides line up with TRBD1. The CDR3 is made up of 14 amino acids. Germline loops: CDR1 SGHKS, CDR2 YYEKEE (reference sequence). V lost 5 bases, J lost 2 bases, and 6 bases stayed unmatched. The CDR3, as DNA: TGTGCCAGCAGAATGGACAGGACAAACTATGGCTACACCTTC. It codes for CASRMDRTNYGYTF.

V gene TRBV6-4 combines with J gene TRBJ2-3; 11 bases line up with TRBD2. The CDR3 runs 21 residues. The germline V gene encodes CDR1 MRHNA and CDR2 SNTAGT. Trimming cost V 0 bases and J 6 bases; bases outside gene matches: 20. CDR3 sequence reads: CASSDSCQTLAGGRFSDTQYF. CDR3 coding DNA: TGTGCCAGCAGTGACTCGTGCCAGACCCTAGCGGGAGGACGTTTTTCGGATACGCAGTATTTT.

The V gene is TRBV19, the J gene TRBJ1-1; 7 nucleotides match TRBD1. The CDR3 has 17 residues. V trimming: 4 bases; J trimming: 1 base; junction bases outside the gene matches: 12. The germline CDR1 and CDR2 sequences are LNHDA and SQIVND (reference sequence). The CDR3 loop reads CASSTSTGSRANTEAFF. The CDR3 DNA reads TGTGCCAGTAGTACATCGACAGGGTCTAGGGCGAACACTGAAGCTTTCTTT.